This TCR beta chain stems from a study of blood T cells in healthy people across ages. Alongside a J-beta primer mix, a sample-barcoded 5' primer served in a second PCR lasting about 6 to 11 cycles. Individual samples furnished no less than 2.5 million CDR3-containing paired-end reads apiece. TCRdb passed the 5' RACE reads through MiXCR, listing each CDR3 protein once. The data hold 1.5 million or so distinct CDR3 sequences, with roughly two fifths observed a single time. Researchers isolated at least 6.5 million PBMCs per sample. The sequenced material came from blood. This receptor was obtained from a woman between 18 and 30 years old in good health.

CDR3 sequence reads: CASSSRQYYNEQFF. The CDR3, as DNA: TGTGCCAGCAGCTCCCGACAGTACTACAATGAGCAGTTCTTC. This sequence joins TRBV7-2 and TRBJ2-1; TRBD1 is a possible D gene (5 bases). The V end was cut by 4 bases, the J end by 3 bases, with 10 bases between. Looked up from germline, CDR1 is SGHTA and CDR2 is FQGNSA. CDR3 length equals 14 residues.